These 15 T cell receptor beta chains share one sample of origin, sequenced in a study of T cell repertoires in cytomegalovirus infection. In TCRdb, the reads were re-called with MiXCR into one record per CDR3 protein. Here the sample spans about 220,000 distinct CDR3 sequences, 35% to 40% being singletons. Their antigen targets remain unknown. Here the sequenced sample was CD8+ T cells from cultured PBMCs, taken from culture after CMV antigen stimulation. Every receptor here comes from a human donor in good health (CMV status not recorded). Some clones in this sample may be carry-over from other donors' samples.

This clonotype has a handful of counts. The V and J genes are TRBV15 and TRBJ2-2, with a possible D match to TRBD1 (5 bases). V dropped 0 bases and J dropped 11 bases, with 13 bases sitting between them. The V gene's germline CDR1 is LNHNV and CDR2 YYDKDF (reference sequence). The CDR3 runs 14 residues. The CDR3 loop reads CATSREGFRTELFF. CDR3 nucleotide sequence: TGTGCCACCAGCAGAGAGGGTTTCAGGACAGAGCTGTTTTTT.

The CDR3 coding sequence is TGTGCCAGCAGCGGACTAGCAGGGGGGTCCTACAATGAGCAGTTCTTC. As protein: CASSGLAGGSYNEQFF. V gene TRBV12-3 or TRBV12-4 combines with J gene TRBJ2-1; D may be TRBD2 (8 bases). Trimming took off 6 bases at V and 1 base at J, with 16 bases between the two ends. The CDR3 contains 16 residues.

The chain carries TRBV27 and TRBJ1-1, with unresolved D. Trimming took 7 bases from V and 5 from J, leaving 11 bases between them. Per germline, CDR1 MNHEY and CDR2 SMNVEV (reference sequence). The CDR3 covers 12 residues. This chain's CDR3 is CASKKGGTEAFF. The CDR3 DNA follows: TGTGCCAGCAAAAAAGGTGGTACTGAAGCTTTCTTT.

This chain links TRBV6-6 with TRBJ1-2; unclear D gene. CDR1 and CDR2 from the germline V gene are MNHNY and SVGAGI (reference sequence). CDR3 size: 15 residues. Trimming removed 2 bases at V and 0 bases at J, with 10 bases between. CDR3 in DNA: TGTGCCAGCAGTTACAGGGCGGTTGCTAACTATGGCTACACCTTC. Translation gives CASSYRAVANYGYTF.

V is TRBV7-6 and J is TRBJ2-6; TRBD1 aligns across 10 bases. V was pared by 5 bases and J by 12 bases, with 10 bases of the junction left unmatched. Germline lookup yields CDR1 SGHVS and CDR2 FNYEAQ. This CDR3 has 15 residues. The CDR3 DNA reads TGTGCCAGCAGCCCGGAGACAGGGGGCCCCGGCGTCCTGACTTTC. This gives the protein CASSPETGGPGVLTF.

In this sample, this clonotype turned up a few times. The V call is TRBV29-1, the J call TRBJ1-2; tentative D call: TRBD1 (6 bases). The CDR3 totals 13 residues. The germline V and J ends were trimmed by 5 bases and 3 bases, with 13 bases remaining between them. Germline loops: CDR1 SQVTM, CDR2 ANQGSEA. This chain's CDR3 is CSVNPGEDYGYTF. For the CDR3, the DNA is TGCAGCGTTAATCCAGGGGAGGACTATGGCTACACCTTC.

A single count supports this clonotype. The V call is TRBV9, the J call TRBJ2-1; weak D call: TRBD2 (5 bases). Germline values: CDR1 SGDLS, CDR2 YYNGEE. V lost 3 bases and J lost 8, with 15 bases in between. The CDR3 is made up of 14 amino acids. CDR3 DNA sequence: TGTGCCAGCAGCGGTTTAGGCCGGCGGGATGAGCAGTTCTTC. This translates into CASSGLGRRDEQFF.

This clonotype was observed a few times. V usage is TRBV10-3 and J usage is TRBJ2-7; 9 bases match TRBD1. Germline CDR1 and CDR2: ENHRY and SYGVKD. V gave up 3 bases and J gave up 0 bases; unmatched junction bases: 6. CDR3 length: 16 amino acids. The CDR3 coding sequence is TGTGCCATCAGTGACGGACAGGGGTTAAGCTCCTACGAGCAGTACTTC. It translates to CAISDGQGLSSYEQYF.

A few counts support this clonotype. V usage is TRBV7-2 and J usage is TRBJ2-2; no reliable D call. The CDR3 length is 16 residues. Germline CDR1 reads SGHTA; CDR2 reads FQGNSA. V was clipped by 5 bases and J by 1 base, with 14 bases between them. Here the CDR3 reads CASSLRGVGNTGELFF. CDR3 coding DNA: TGTGCCAGCAGCCTACGTGGGGTGGGGAACACCGGGGAGCTGTTTTTT. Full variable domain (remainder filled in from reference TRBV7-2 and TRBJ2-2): GAGVSQSPSNKVTEKGKDVELRCDPISGHTALYWYRQSLGQGLEFLIYFQGNSAPDKSGLPSDRFSAERTGGSVSTLTIQRTQQEDSAVYLCASSLRGVGNTGELFFGEGSRLTVL.

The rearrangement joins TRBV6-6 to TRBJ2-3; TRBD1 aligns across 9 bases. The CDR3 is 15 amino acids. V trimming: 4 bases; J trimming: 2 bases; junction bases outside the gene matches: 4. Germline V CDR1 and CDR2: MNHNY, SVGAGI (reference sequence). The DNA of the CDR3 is TGTGCCAGCAGTTTACGGGACAGGGCCACAGATACGCAGTATTTT. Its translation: CASSLRDRATDTQYF.

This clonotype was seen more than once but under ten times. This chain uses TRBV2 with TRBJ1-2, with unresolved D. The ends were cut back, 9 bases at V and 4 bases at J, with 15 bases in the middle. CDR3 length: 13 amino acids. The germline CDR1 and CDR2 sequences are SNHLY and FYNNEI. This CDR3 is CASLGRPLYGYTF. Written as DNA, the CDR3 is TGTGCCAGTTTAGGGCGCCCACTCTATGGCTACACCTTC.

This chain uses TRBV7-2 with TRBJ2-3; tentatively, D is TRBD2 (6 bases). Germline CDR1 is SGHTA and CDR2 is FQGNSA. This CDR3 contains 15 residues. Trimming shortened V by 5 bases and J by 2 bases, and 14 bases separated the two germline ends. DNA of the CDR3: TGTGCCAGCAGCAGAACGGGAGCCCTCACAGATACGCAGTATTTT. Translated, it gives CASSRTGALTDTQYF.

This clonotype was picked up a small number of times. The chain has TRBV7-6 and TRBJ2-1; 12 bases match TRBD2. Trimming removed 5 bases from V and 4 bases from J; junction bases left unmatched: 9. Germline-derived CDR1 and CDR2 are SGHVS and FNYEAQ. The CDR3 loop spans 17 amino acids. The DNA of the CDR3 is TGTGCCAGCAGCCCACCTAGCGGGAGGGCCGGTTACAATGAGCAGTTCTTC. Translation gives CASSPPSGRAGYNEQFF.

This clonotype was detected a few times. CDR3 sequence: CASRREGLEQFF. For the CDR3, the DNA is TGTGCCAGCAGGCGGGAGGGCCTTGAGCAGTTCTTC. The V gene is TRBV7-8, the J gene TRBJ2-1, with TRBD2 matching over 9 bases. The germline V gene has CDR1 SGHVS and CDR2 FQNEAQ. The CDR3 extends over 12 amino acids. V lost 6 bases and J lost 9; bases outside the gene matches: 3.

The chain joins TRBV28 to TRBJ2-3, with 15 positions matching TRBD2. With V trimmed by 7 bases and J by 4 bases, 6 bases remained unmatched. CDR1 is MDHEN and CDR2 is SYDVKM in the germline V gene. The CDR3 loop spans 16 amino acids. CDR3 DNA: TGTGCCAGCACCCCGGGACTAGCGGGAGGACCAGATACGCAGTATTTT. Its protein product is CASTPGLAGGPDTQYF.